Below, 29 T cell receptor beta chains from the same sample are listed, as sequenced in a study of T cells in tumors after PD-1 blockade. TCRdb keeps only in-frame clones here, not all; method: immunoSEQ multiplex PCR. The repertoire holds some 47,000 clones, with roughly 79% as singletons. The starting material was PBMCs, obtained before anti-PD-1 treatment. These receptors were collected from a human donor with basal cell carcinoma.

The table lists this clone with a count of one. The chain employs TRBV24-1 and TRBJ2-5; D not resolved. This CDR3 spans 13 amino acids. CDR1 KGHDR and CDR2 SFDVKD come from the germline V gene. V lost 0 bases and J 7 bases, leaving 8 bases between the germline ends. The CDR3 nucleotides are TGTGCCACCAGTGATTTGTGGGGTAGGACCCAGTACTTC. Translation gives CATSDLWGRTQYF.

The rearrangement joins TRBV11-1 to TRBJ1-1; no reliable D call. This CDR3 spans 16 amino acids. Per germline, CDR1 SGHAT and CDR2 FQDESV (reference sequence). V was trimmed by 6 bases and J by 0 bases, leaving 17 bases between them. In DNA form, the CDR3 reads TGTGCCAGCAGTCTCGGTTTAGCGGCAGTGAACACTGAAGCTTTCTTT. It yields the protein CASSLGLAAVNTEAFF.

This chain connects TRBV4-1 to TRBJ1-5, with a weak D call TRBD1 (5 bases). With 0 bases removed from V and 6 bases from J, the gap between germline ends came to 15 bases. Germline CDR1 is MGHRA and CDR2 is YSYEKL. There are 16 residues in the CDR3. This chain's CDR3 is CASSQDLGGFVQPQHF. The CDR3 DNA reads as TGCGCCAGCAGCCAAGATCTGGGGGGGTTTGTTCAGCCCCAGCATTTT.

The chain links TRBV5-1 to TRBJ2-1; the match to TRBD2 covers 10 bases. The junction had 4 bases not matched to a gene; V was cut back by 3 bases and J by 7 bases. Germline V CDR1 and CDR2: SGHRS, YFSETQ. This CDR3 is built from 14 residues. CDR3 in amino acids: CASSSLAGGNEQFF. CDR3 nucleotides: TGCGCCAGCAGCTCGTTAGCGGGAGGTAATGAGCAGTTCTTC.

The rearrangement uses TRBV28 and TRBJ2-4; unclear D gene. Germline V gene sequence: CDR1 MDHEN, CDR2 SYDVKM. The V end lost 3 bases, the J end lost 0 bases, and 9 bases lay between the germline ends. CDR3 size: 15 residues. CDR3 nucleotides: TGTGCCAGCAGTTTGGGCGCACTAGCCAAAAACATTCAGTACTTC. This encodes CASSLGALAKNIQYF.

By share, this clone counts as medium-sized (0.01 to 0.1%). Other DNA sequences in this specimen translate into the identical CDR3. The rearrangement joins TRBV5-1 to TRBJ2-7; 11 nucleotides match TRBD1. V trimming: 0 bases; J trimming: 1 base; junction bases outside the gene matches: 9. Per germline, CDR1 SGHRS and CDR2 YFSETQ. The CDR3 has 18 residues. CDR3 protein: CASSLGTGGPTFSYEQYF. The CDR3 DNA reads TGCGCCAGCAGCTTGGGGACAGGGGGCCCTACTTTTTCCTACGAGCAGTACTTC.

The chain joins TRBV10-1 to TRBJ2-2; D may be TRBD1 (5 bases). The ends were cut back, 0 bases at V and 6 bases at J, with 14 bases in the middle. Germline V gene data show CDR1 as WNHNN and CDR2 as SYGVQD (reference sequence). The CDR3 is 16 residues long. This CDR3 is CASSESGAGLPGELFF. The CDR3, as DNA: TGCGCCAGCAGTGAGTCGGGCGCAGGGTTGCCCGGGGAGCTGTTTTTT.

This clone was seen a single time. The genes are TRBV7-6 and TRBJ1-1; D is unresolved. Trimming shortened V by 4 bases and J by 3 bases, and 3 bases separated the two germline ends. Germline assignment: CDR1 SGHVS and CDR2 FNYEAQ. The CDR3 sequence is 11 residues long. The chain's CDR3 is CASSSDTEAFF. The CDR3 DNA is TGTGCCAGCAGCTCCGACACTGAAGCTTTCTTT.

The V and J genes are TRBV6-2 or TRBV6-3 and TRBJ2-5; D remains unclear. In germline, CDR1 is MNHEY, CDR2 SVGEGT. V lost 3 bases, J lost 4 bases, and 9 bases lay in between. The CDR3 is 13 residues long. CDR3 in amino acids: CASSYDGLETQYF. DNA of the CDR3: TGTGCCAGCAGTTATGACGGATTAGAGACCCAGTACTTC.

This clone has just one count. The V gene is TRBV10-1, the J gene TRBJ1-1, with 11 bases matching TRBD1. CDR1 is WNHNN and CDR2 is SYGVQD in the germline V gene (reference sequence). The CDR3 consists of 13 residues. The V segment lost 5 bases and the J segment 6 bases; nucleotides outside the gene matches: 2. CDR3 in DNA: TGCGCCAGCAGTATGGACAGGGGGCCTGAAGCTTTCTTT. Translating gives CASSMDRGPEAFF.

As concerns this clone: Other DNA sequences within the sample encode an identical CDR3. Written as DNA, the CDR3 is TGTGCCAGCAGCGTAGGAGGGAGTCAGCCCCAGCATTTT. Translating gives CASSVGGSQPQHF. The gene calls are TRBV9 and TRBJ1-5, with no clear D. Germline V gene data show CDR1 as SGDLS and CDR2 as YYNGEE. Trimming took 0 bases from V and 6 from J, leaving 7 bases between them. The CDR3 has 13 amino acids.

The gene calls are TRBV30 and TRBJ1-3; D uncertain. The CDR3 runs 13 residues. V was clipped by 4 bases and J by 0 bases, with 7 bases between them. CDR1 is GTSNPN and CDR2 is SVGIG in the germline V gene (reference sequence). CDR3 in amino acids: CAWTGSSGNTIYF. The CDR3 DNA reads as TGTGCCTGGACGGGCAGCTCTGGAAACACCATATATTTT. The whole variable domain, filled in from reference TRBV30 and TRBJ1-3, reads SQTIHQWPATLVQPVGSPLSLECTVEGTSNPNLYWYRQAAGRGLQLLFYSVGIGQISSEVPQNLSASRPQDRQFILSSKKLLLSDSGFYLCAWTGSSGNTIYFGEGSWLTVV.

This chain links TRBV28 with TRBJ2-3, with D maybe TRBD2 (7 bases). This CDR3 is built from 14 residues. V shed 5 bases and J shed 6 bases, with 15 bases lying between them. The germline CDR1 and CDR2 sequences are MDHEN and SYDVKM. CDR3 DNA: TGTGCCAGCAGTGGGGGAGGGGGTAAGGATACGCAGTATTTT. It is translated as CASSGGGGKDTQYF.

The CDR3 DNA sequence: TGTGCCAGCACCCGAAGTTTGGGACAGGGGGCCGACGAGCAGTACTTC. Its protein product is CASTRSLGQGADEQYF. This chain connects TRBV5-4 to TRBJ2-7; 12 bases agree with TRBD1. The germline V gene encodes CDR1 SGHNT and CDR2 YYREEE (reference sequence). The CDR3 is 16 residues long. V shed 6 bases and J 5 bases; nucleotides not matched to a gene: 12. Drawing the rest from reference TRBV5-4 and TRBJ2-7, the complete variable domain is ETGVTQSPTHLIKTRGQQVTLRCSSQSGHNTVSWYQQALGQGPQFIFQYYREEENGRGNFPPRFSGLQFPNYSSELNVNALELDDSALYLCASTRSLGQGADEQYFGPGTRLTVT.

This clone was detected many times. V and J are TRBV4-1 and TRBJ1-5; perhaps TRBD1 as D (5 bases). The CDR3 spans 15 residues. V was pared by 0 bases and J by 4 bases, with 10 bases between. Germline V gene data show CDR1 as MGHRA and CDR2 as YSYEKL. CDR3: CASSQELRGNQPQHF. DNA of the CDR3: TGCGCCAGCAGCCAAGAGTTGAGGGGAAATCAGCCCCAGCATTTT.

This chain joins TRBV4-1 and TRBJ1-6, with 7 bases aligning to TRBD1. The junction had 14 bases not matched to a gene; V was cut back by 1 base and J by 5 bases. Germline-derived CDR1 and CDR2 are MGHRA and YSYEKL. This CDR3 is built from 19 residues. The CDR3 nucleotides read TGCGCCAGCAGCCAAGCCAAATACTCCTGGACAGGTCATAATTCACCCCTCCACTTT. It specifies CASSQAKYSWTGHNSPLHF.

This clone qualifies as medium-sized. The rearrangement links TRBV19 to TRBJ1-3; D gene uncertain. Trimming pared 6 bases from V and 3 bases from J, leaving 9 bases between. The CDR3 extends over 13 amino acids. Looked up from germline, CDR1 is LNHDA and CDR2 is SQIVND (reference sequence). CDR3 sequence: CASSLLGGNTIYF. The CDR3 bases are TGTGCCAGTAGCCTCCTTGGTGGAAACACCATATATTTT.

The J gene is TRBJ2-3, the V gene TRBV11-3; 8 bases fit TRBD1. Germline assignment: CDR1 SGHNT and CDR2 YENEEA. This CDR3 has 14 amino acids. After removal of 5 bases from V and 9 bases from J, the junction contained 10 bases not matched to a gene. The CDR3 loop is CASSPGPNRGTQYF. CDR3 sequence (DNA): TGTGCCAGCAGCCCGGGACCCAACAGGGGGACGCAGTATTTT.

The gene calls are TRBV12-5 and TRBJ2-2; TRBD1 matches at 9 bases. Germline CDR1 is LGHNT and CDR2 is FRNRAP. V trimming: 2 bases; J trimming: 8 bases; junction bases outside the gene matches: 12. This CDR3 contains 17 residues. The CDR3: CASGLIVQGALRGELFF. CDR3 coding DNA: TGTGCTAGTGGTTTGATTGTACAGGGGGCTCTGAGAGGGGAGCTGTTTTTT.

The chain recombines TRBV15 with TRBJ1-5; D ambiguous. CDR3 length equals 13 residues. V lost 6 bases and J 4 bases, leaving 10 bases between the germline ends. The germline CDR1 and CDR2 sequences are LNHNV and YYDKDF (reference sequence). Here the CDR3 reads CATSTDGNQPQHF. In DNA, the CDR3 is TGTGCCACCAGTACTGACGGTAATCAGCCCCAGCATTTT. Filled out from reference TRBV15 and TRBJ1-5, the complete variable domain reads DAMVIQNPRYQVTQFGKPVTLSCSQTLNHNVMYWYQQKSSQAPKLLFHYYDKDFNNEADTPDNFQSRRPNTSFCFLDIRSPGLGDTAMYLCATSTDGNQPQHFGDGTRLSIL.

This clone was recorded only once. The V call is TRBV14, the J call TRBJ2-5; D may match TRBD1 or TRBD2 (5 bases each). The CDR3 runs to 15 residues. Germline CDR1 is SGHDN and CDR2 is FVKESK. The V end was cut by 4 bases, the J end by 1 base, with 13 bases between. The CDR3 reads CASSRRGEAQETQYF. Here the CDR3 DNA reads TGTGCCAGCAGCCGAAGAGGGGAAGCCCAAGAGACCCAGTACTTC.

This clone was counted at least ten times. V and J are TRBV6-5 and TRBJ1-6, with D tentatively TRBD1 (5 bases). Per germline, CDR1 MNHEY and CDR2 SVGAGI. This CDR3 is 15 amino acids long. Trimming removed 6 bases from V and 9 bases from J, with 18 bases in between. The CDR3 here is CASRTDSLGRSPLHF. CDR3 in DNA: TGTGCCAGCAGAACAGACAGCCTTGGGCGTTCACCCCTCCACTTT.

The V gene is TRBV9, the J gene TRBJ2-1; no reliable D call. This CDR3 has 12 residues. From germline, CDR1 is SGDLS and CDR2 YYNGEE. The germline V and J ends were trimmed by 2 bases and 10 bases, with 10 bases remaining between them. The chain's CDR3 is CASSVGFSEQFF. The CDR3 DNA is TGTGCCAGCAGCGTGGGGTTCAGCGAGCAGTTCTTC.

The chain links TRBV6-5 to TRBJ2-4, with TRBD1 matching over 7 bases. The V gene end was trimmed by 6 bases and the J gene end by 8 bases; junction bases not matched to a gene: 7. Germline CDR1 is MNHEY and CDR2 is SVGAGI. This CDR3 has 13 amino acids. CDR3 nucleotide sequence: TGTGCCAGCAGGATGACAGGGTTGGACATTCAGTACTTC. It yields the protein CASRMTGLDIQYF.

The V call is TRBV10-3, the J call TRBJ1-2; 9 bases are shared with TRBD1. This CDR3 contains 15 residues. V trimming: 7 bases; J trimming: 9 bases; junction bases outside the gene matches: 15. CDR1 is ENHRY, CDR2 SYGVKD, per germline. CDR3 in DNA: TGTGCCATCACCGAGGGGGTGGGACAGGGTTCAAGCTACACCTTC. This encodes CAITEGVGQGSSYTF.

A note on this clone: Within the sample, other DNA sequences also encode this same CDR3. The gene calls are TRBV10-1 and TRBJ1-4, with D unclear. V shed 0 bases and J shed 5 bases, with 7 bases lying between them. The germline CDR1 and CDR2 sequences are WNHNN and SYGVQD (reference sequence). CDR3 length: 14 residues. CDR3 loop: CASSESTGNEKLFF. As DNA, the CDR3 is TGCGCCAGCAGTGAGTCGACCGGGAATGAAAAACTGTTTTTT.

This chain joins TRBV15 and TRBJ2-1; 11 nucleotides agree with TRBD2. CDR1 is LNHNV and CDR2 is YYDKDF in the germline V gene (reference sequence). The trim removed 5 bases at V and 4 bases at J, leaving 22 bases unmatched. This CDR3 comprises 21 residues. The CDR3: CATSGNPEYSGRATDYNEQFF. DNA for the CDR3: TGTGCCACCAGCGGTAATCCGGAGTATAGCGGGAGGGCGACCGATTACAATGAGCAGTTCTTC. The full variable domain, completed using reference TRBV15 and TRBJ2-1, is DAMVIQNPRYQVTQFGKPVTLSCSQTLNHNVMYWYQQKSSQAPKLLFHYYDKDFNNEADTPDNFQSRRPNTSFCFLDIRSPGLGDTAMYLCATSGNPEYSGRATDYNEQFFGPGTRLTVL.

This chain uses TRBV30 with TRBJ1-1; the D is unclear. The germline V gene has CDR1 GTSNPN and CDR2 SVGIG (reference sequence). The CDR3 spans 14 residues. The V and J ends lost 0 bases and 0 bases respectively, with 8 bases between them. The CDR3 bases are TGTGCCTGGAGTGTTTTAGGGATGAACACTGAAGCTTTCTTT. This translates into CAWSVLGMNTEAFF.

V gene TRBV28 combines with J gene TRBJ1-1; D remains ambiguous. The germline V and J ends were trimmed by 5 bases and 2 bases, with 0 bases remaining between them. The CDR3 is made up of 10 amino acids. CDR1 and CDR2 (germline): MDHEN, SYDVKM. The CDR3 loop reads CASSNTEAFF. In DNA, the CDR3 is TGTGCCAGCAGTAACACTGAAGCTTTCTTT.